Following are 2 T cell receptor beta chains from one sample sequenced in a study of blood T cells in healthy people across ages (dated by TCRdb to about 2015). Libraries were made using 5' RACE. The instrument given in TCRdb is Illumina HiSeq 2500. A second PCR of about 7 to 12 cycles was run with a J-beta primer mix and a sample-barcoded 5' primer. TCRdb ran its own pipeline on the public reads, namely fastp trimming at Q25 and MiXCR clone calling, and kept in-frame beta chains. Identical CDR3 protein sequences are pooled into one entry, listed with their most common genes and DNA. The sample table lists roughly 1,700,000 distinct CDR3 sequences, under 30% of them with a count of one. The biggest ten clones account for roughly 8% of the sample. Material: blood. These receptors were collected from a woman in her 30s in good health.

The chain has TRBV6-6 and TRBJ2-1, with D uncertain. The CDR3 covers 13 residues. Germline-derived CDR1 and CDR2 are MNHNY and SVGAGI (reference sequence). V was pared by 2 bases and J by 3 bases, with 5 bases between. The CDR3 is CASSYDLYNEQFF. The CDR3 coding sequence is TGTGCCAGCAGTTACGACCTCTACAATGAGCAGTTCTTC.

The chain employs TRBV29-1 and TRBJ1-6; 8 bases fit TRBD1. Trimming took 5 bases from V and 10 from J; bases not matched to a gene: 7. Germline V gene data show CDR1 as SQVTM and CDR2 as ANQGSEA. This CDR3 contains 13 residues. This CDR3 reads CSVKDRARSPLHF. The CDR3 DNA follows: TGCAGCGTTAAGGACAGGGCACGATCACCCCTCCACTTT.